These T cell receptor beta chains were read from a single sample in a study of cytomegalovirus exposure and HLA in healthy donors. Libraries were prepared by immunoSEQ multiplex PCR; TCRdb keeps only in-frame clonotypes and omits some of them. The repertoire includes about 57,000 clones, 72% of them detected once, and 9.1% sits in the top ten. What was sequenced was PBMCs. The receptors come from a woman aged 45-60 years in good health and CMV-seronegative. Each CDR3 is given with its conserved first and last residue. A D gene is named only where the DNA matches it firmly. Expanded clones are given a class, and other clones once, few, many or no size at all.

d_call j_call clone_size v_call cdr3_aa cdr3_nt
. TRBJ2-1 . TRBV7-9 CASSLADLEQFF TGTGCCAGCAGTTTGGCCGATTTAGAGCAGTTCTTC
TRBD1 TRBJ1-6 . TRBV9 CASSVGAGGNSPLHF TGTGCCAGCAGCGTAGGAGCAGGGGGTAATTCACCCCTCCACTTT
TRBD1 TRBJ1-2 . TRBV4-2 CASSQGGQLANYGYTF TGTGCCAGCAGCCAAGGGGGACAGTTAGCTAACTATGGCTACACCTTC
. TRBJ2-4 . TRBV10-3 CAISPGGSAKNIQYF TGTGCCATCAGCCCAGGAGGATCGGCCAAAAACATTCAGTACTTC
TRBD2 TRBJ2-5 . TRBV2 CASSESSGGGFQETQYF TGTGCCAGCAGTGAATCTAGTGGCGGGGGATTCCAAGAGACCCAGTACTTC
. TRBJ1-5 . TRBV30 CAWSQGGNQPQHF TGTGCCTGGAGTCAAGGGGGAAATCAGCCCCAGCATTTT
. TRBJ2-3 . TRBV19 CASSIEQSGHNPFTDTQYF TGTGCCAGTAGTATAGAACAGTCGGGACACAATCCTTTTACAGATACGCAGTATTTT
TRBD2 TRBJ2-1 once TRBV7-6 CASSVSSGGYNEQFF TGTGCCAGCAGCGTCTCTAGCGGGGGGTACAATGAGCAGTTCTTC
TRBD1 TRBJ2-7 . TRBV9 CASSVQGAGYEQYF TGTGCCAGCAGCGTACAGGGGGCTGGCTACGAGCAGTACTTC
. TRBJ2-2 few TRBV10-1 CASSESLYGELFF TGCGCCAGCAGTGAGTCCTTATACGGGGAGCTGTTTTTT
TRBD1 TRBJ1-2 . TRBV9 CASSVTSGQNYGYTF TGTGCCAGCAGCGTAACCTCGGGACAGAACTATGGCTACACCTTC
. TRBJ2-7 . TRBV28 CASSLTGYYEQYF TGTGCCAGCAGTTTGACAGGTTACTACGAGCAGTACTTC
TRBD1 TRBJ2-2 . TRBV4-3 CASSQATGGAGELFF TGCGCCAGCAGCCAAGCGACAGGGGGTGCCGGGGAGCTGTTTTTT
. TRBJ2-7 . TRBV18 CASSPGAGYEQYF TGTGCCAGCTCACCAGGGGCCGGCTACGAGCAGTACTTC
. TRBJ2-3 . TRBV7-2 CASSLVGYTDTQYF TGTGCCAGCAGCTTAGTCGGGTACACAGATACGCAGTATTTT
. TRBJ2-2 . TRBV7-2 CASSSSVIVAGELFF TGTGCCAGCAGCTCATCCGTGATAGTTGCCGGGGAGCTGTTTTTT
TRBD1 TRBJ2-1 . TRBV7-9 CASSGGTGGRDEQFF TGTGCCAGCAGTGGAGGAACAGGGGGCAGGGATGAGCAGTTCTTC
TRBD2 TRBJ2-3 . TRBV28 CASSSPTSGRMDTQYF TGTGCCAGCAGTTCACCGACTAGCGGGAGAATGGATACGCAGTATTTT